This is a list of T cell receptor beta chains from one sample in a study of T cell changes during pregnancy in multiple sclerosis. The assay was immunoSEQ multiplex PCR, and TCRdb's table has in-frame clones only and misses some. This table has more than 40,000 clones, about nine tenths appearing once. This specimen consisted of CD8+ T cells from peripheral blood mononuclear cells, obtained after pregnancy. The receptor source for this set is a female donor with multiple sclerosis, enrolled in a pregnancy study. The CDR3 runs from the conserved cysteine through the conserved F or W. D genes are given only for firm matches. Expanded clones are given a class, and other clones once, few, many or no size at all.

size: -; V: TRBV4-3; J: TRBJ2-6; D: -; CDR3: CASSQDQGSGANVLTF; DNA: TGCGCCAGCAGCCAAGATCAGGGCTCTGGGGCCAACGTCCTGACTTTC
size: -; V: TRBV27; J: TRBJ2-7; D: -; CDR3: CASSLSSGSYEQYF; DNA: TGTGCCAGCAGTTTATCGAGCGGCTCCTACGAGCAGTACTTC
size: -; V: TRBV4-1; J: TRBJ2-7; D: -; CDR3: CASSQGSSSSYEQYF; DNA: TGCGCCAGCAGCCAAGGTTCTAGCAGCTCCTACGAGCAGTACTTC
size: -; V: TRBV9; J: TRBJ2-7; D: -; CDR3: CASSPHGGSYEQYF; DNA: TGTGCCAGCAGCCCCCACGGGGGCTCCTACGAGCAGTACTTC
size: -; V: TRBV9; J: TRBJ2-5; D: -; CDR3: CASSTRDGGPDQETQYF; DNA: TGTGCCAGCAGCACCCGGGACGGGGGGCCAGATCAAGAGACCCAGTACTTC
size: -; V: TRBV2; J: TRBJ2-1; D: -; CDR3: CASSEETSYNEQFF; DNA: TGTGCCAGCAGTGAGGAAACTAGCTACAATGAGCAGTTCTTC
size: -; V: TRBV15; J: TRBJ2-1; D: -; CDR3: CATSRDRVLEQFF; DNA: TGTGCCACCAGCAGAGATCGAGTTCTGGAGCAGTTCTTC
size: -; V: TRBV7-2; J: TRBJ2-2; D: TRBD2; CDR3: CASSATPRLAGSNTGELFF; DNA: TGTGCCAGCAGCGCTACCCCGAGGCTAGCGGGGTCAAACACCGGGGAGCTGTTTTTT
size: -; V: TRBV13; J: TRBJ2-1; D: -; CDR3: CASSSVEDEQFF; DNA: TGTGCCAGCAGCTCCGTGGAGGATGAGCAGTTCTTC
size: -; V: TRBV2; J: TRBJ2-1; D: TRBD1; CDR3: CASSDPGQGENEQFF; DNA: TGTGCCAGCAGCGATCCGGGACAGGGGGAGAATGAGCAGTTCTTC
size: once; V: TRBV19; J: TRBJ2-3; D: TRBD2; CDR3: CASSLWVRGLAGDPTTDTQYF; DNA: TGTGCCAGTAGTTTATGGGTTCGGGGACTAGCGGGCGATCCTACCACAGATACGCAGTATTTT
size: -; V: TRBV9; J: TRBJ2-3; D: TRBD2; CDR3: CASSAGTSGTDTQYF; DNA: TGTGCCAGCAGCGCAGGGACTAGCGGCACAGATACGCAGTATTTT
size: -; V: TRBV15; J: TRBJ2-5; D: -; CDR3: CATSFNPGPKVETQYF; DNA: TGTGCCACCAGCTTTAACCCGGGTCCCAAAGTGGAGACCCAGTACTTC
size: once; V: TRBV21-1; J: TRBJ2-1; D: -; CDR3: CASSESWGKRGNEQFF; DNA: TGTGCCAGCAGCGAATCTTGGGGAAAGCGGGGGAATGAGCAGTTCTTC
size: -; V: TRBV7-9; J: TRBJ1-2; D: -; CDR3: CASSFPGHSYGYTF; DNA: TGTGCCAGCAGCTTTCCGGGACACAGCTATGGCTACACCTTC
size: -; V: TRBV5-4; J: TRBJ2-2; D: TRBD1; CDR3: CASRSPDRAIGELFF; DNA: TGTGCCAGCCGATCACCGGACAGGGCTATCGGGGAGCTGTTTTTT
size: -; V: TRBV19; J: TRBJ2-7; D: TRBD1; CDR3: CASTLELGTGLEQYF; DNA: TGTGCCAGTACCCTAGAGCTGGGGACAGGGTTAGAGCAGTACTTC
size: -; V: TRBV5-4; J: TRBJ2-1; D: TRBD2; CDR3: CASAMGLAGGEQFF; DNA: TGTGCCAGTGCTATGGGACTAGCGGGAGGTGAGCAGTTCTTC
size: -; V: TRBV19; J: TRBJ1-4; D: -; CDR3: CASSITGTTNEKLFF; DNA: TGTGCCAGTAGTATTACCGGGACAACAAATGAAAAACTGTTTTTT
size: -; V: TRBV15; J: TRBJ2-1; D: TRBD2; CDR3: CATSSTGTTYNEQFF; DNA: TGTGCCACCAGCTCGACCGGGACTACCTACAATGAGCAGTTCTTC
size: -; V: TRBV19; J: TRBJ1-2; D: -; CDR3: CASIPSAGSSYGYTF; DNA: TGTGCCAGTATCCCTTCGGCAGGGTCATCCTATGGCTACACCTTC
size: -; V: TRBV10-3; J: TRBJ2-1; D: TRBD1; CDR3: CAISGPSTGQGILNEQFF; DNA: TGTGCCATCAGTGGACCCTCTACCGGACAGGGGATCCTCAATGAGCAGTTCTTC
size: -; V: TRBV5-1; J: TRBJ2-2; D: -; CDR3: CASSFVGLTGELFF; DNA: TGCGCCAGCAGCTTCGTCGGTCTCACCGGGGAGCTGTTTTTT
size: -; V: TRBV19; J: TRBJ1-6; D: -; CDR3: CASGTTGTLESPLHF; DNA: TGTGCCAGTGGGACAACCGGGACATTAGAGTCACCCCTCCACTTT
size: -; V: TRBV7-8; J: TRBJ2-7; D: -; CDR3: CASRDKAADYEQYF; DNA: TGTGCCAGCAGGGACAAGGCGGCGGACTACGAGCAGTACTTC
size: -; V: TRBV9; J: TRBJ1-1; D: -; CDR3: CASSVGGGGGKNTEAFF; DNA: TGTGCCAGCAGCGTAGGGGGTGGGGGGGGAAAGAACACTGAAGCTTTCTTT
size: -; V: TRBV6-1; J: TRBJ1-2; D: TRBD1; CDR3: CASSAPGQGAFGYTF; DNA: TGTGCCAGCAGTGCCCCGGGACAGGGGGCGTTTGGCTACACCTTC
size: -; V: TRBV5-6; J: TRBJ2-6; D: TRBD2; CDR3: CASSSRGAGGRTGANVLTF; DNA: TGTGCCAGCAGCTCCCGCGGAGCGGGAGGCAGAACTGGGGCCAACGTCCTGACTTTC
size: -; V: TRBV7-6; J: TRBJ2-3; D: -; CDR3: CASSLAQASTDTQYF; DNA: TGTGCCAGCAGCTTAGCTCAGGCTAGCACAGATACGCAGTATTTT
size: once; V: TRBV7-9; J: TRBJ1-1; D: -; CDR3: CASNRQNTEAFF; DNA: TGTGCCAGTAACAGGCAGAACACTGAAGCTTTCTTT
size: -; V: TRBV9; J: TRBJ2-5; D: -; CDR3: CASSAPSQETQYF; DNA: TGTGCCAGCAGCGCGCCCAGCCAAGAGACCCAGTACTTC
size: -; V: TRBV5-1; J: TRBJ2-5; D: TRBD1; CDR3: CASRGDRAQETQYF; DNA: TGCGCCAGCAGGGGGGACAGGGCCCAAGAGACCCAGTACTTC
size: -; V: TRBV4-3; J: TRBJ2-1; D: -; CDR3: CASSLDYYSYNEQFF; DNA: TGCGCCAGCAGCCTGGACTACTACTCCTACAATGAGCAGTTCTTC
size: once; V: TRBV4-3; J: TRBJ2-3; D: TRBD2; CDR3: CASSPTSGVTDTQYF; DNA: TGCGCCAGCAGCCCGACTAGCGGGGTCACAGATACGCAGTATTTT
size: -; V: TRBV6-5; J: TRBJ1-1; D: TRBD1; CDR3: CATEETGEAFF; DNA: TGTGCCACCGAGGAGACAGGGGAAGCTTTCTTT
size: few; V: TRBV11-3; J: TRBJ2-1; D: TRBD2; CDR3: CASSLEQGGSSVGNEQFF; DNA: TGTGCCAGCAGCTTAGAGCAGGGCGGGAGCAGTGTCGGCAATGAGCAGTTCTTC
size: once; V: TRBV15; J: TRBJ1-1; D: TRBD1; CDR3: CATSLDRATNTEAFF; DNA: TGTGCCACCAGCTTAGACAGGGCCACGAACACTGAAGCTTTCTTT